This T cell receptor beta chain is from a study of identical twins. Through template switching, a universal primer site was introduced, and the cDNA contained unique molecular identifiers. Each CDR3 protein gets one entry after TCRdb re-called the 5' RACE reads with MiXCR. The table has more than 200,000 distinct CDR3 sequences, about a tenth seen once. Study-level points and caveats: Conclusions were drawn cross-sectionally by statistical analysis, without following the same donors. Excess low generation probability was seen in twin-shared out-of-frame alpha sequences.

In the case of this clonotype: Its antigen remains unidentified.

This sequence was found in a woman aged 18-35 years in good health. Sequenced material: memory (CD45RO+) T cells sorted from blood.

The CDR3 coding sequence is TGTGCCAGCAGCTATGGGACCGGGAGAGATACGCAGTATTTT. This encodes CASSYGTGRDTQYF. The V and J genes are TRBV12-3 or TRBV12-4 and TRBJ2-3; D is perhaps TRBD2 (6 bases). The V and J ends lost 6 bases and 5 bases respectively, with 15 bases between them. The CDR3 runs 14 residues.